This entry describes one T cell receptor beta chain. These data come from a study of CD8 T cells in Susac syndrome. High-throughput TCR beta sequencing covered peripheral CD8+ and CD4+ T cells. Both CD4+ and CD8+ T cells were negatively isolated, and TEMRA cells underwent FACS enrichment. With random hexamers, reverse transcription was performed on 0.5 to 1 ug of RNA. TCRdb processed the immunoSEQ multiplex PCR reads anew with MiXCR; each CDR3 protein has one entry. The data show about 130,000 distinct CDR3 sequences, around 96% seen once. Germline CDR1 DFQATT, CDR2 SNEGSKA (reference sequence). The V segment lost 6 bases and the J segment 0 bases; nucleotides outside the gene matches: 15. CDR3 length equals 18 residues.

The receptor comes from a human donor in good health. Sequenced input: CD4+ T cells from PBMCs. V and J are TRBV20-1 and TRBJ2-7, with TRBD1 matching 12 bases. Here the CDR3 reads CSAVAGTGGTRGSYEQYF. The CDR3 bases are TGCAGTGCGGTCGCCGGGACAGGGGGCACTCGAGGCTCCTACGAGCAGTACTTC.